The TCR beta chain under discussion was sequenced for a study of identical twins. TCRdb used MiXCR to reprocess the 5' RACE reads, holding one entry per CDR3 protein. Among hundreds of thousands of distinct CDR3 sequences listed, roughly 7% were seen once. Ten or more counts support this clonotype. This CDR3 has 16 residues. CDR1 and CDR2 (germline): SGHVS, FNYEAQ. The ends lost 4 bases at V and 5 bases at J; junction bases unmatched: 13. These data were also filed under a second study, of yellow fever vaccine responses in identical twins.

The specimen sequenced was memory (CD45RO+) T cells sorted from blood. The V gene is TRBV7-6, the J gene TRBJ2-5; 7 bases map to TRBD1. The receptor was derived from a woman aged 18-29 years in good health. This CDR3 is CASSSIDRDRKETQYF. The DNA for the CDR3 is TGTGCCAGCAGCTCTATCGACCGGGACAGAAAGGAGACCCAGTACTTC.